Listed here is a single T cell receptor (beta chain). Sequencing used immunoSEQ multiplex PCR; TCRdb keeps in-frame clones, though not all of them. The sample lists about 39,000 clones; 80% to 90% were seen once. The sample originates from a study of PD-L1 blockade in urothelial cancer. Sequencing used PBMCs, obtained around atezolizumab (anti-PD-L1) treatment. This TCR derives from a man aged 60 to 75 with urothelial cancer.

The CDR3 loop reads CASSYSAGAGNTIYF. In DNA, the CDR3 is TGTGCCAGCAGTTACTCGGCGGGGGCTGGAAACACCATATATTTT. The chain recombines TRBV6-5 with TRBJ1-3; TRBD1 might be the D (5 bases). Germline lookup yields CDR1 MNHEY and CDR2 SVGAGI. This CDR3 is 15 amino acids long. V lost 0 bases and J 2 bases, leaving 8 bases between the germline ends.